The clone carrying this T cell receptor (beta chain) was seen more than once but under ten times. Its antigen is as yet unknown. These data belong to a study of Graves' ophthalmopathy and Graves' hyperthyroidism. Broader study findings: A model of 13 signatures distinguished ophthalmopathy from stable hyperthyroidism at roughly 86% sensitivity and approximately 77% specificity. Both a 70.59% sensitivity and an approximately 77% specificity characterized the model's predictions of ophthalmopathy progression.

The study amplified TCR beta CDR3 regions using RNA transcripts. The first-round RT-PCR employed HTBI primers together with the Qiagen OneStep RT-PCR kit. A multiplex PCR was then performed as the second round. TCRdb re-derived calls from the multiplex PCR reads in MiXCR, one entry per CDR3 protein. Here the sample spans about 500,000 distinct CDR3 sequences, about 15% being singletons. CAS ≥3, NOSPECS ≥4, moderate-to-severe activity and duration under 3 months marked donors with ophthalmopathy. Researchers turned away patients with other autoimmune diseases, uncontrolled infections, pregnancy or lactation. The germline V gene encodes CDR1 MNHNS and CDR2 SASEGT. The CDR3 length is 16 residues. V gave up 6 bases and J gave up 5 bases; unmatched junction bases: 11.

What was sequenced was blood. The chain carries TRBV6-1 and TRBJ2-5; 11 nucleotides line up with TRBD2. The source of this sequence is a woman aged 30 to 39 with Graves' ophthalmopathy. In DNA form, the CDR3 reads TGTGCCAGCAGGGGGATAGCGGGAGGGCCGGCCGAGACCCAGTACTTC. Translating it yields CASRGIAGGPAETQYF.